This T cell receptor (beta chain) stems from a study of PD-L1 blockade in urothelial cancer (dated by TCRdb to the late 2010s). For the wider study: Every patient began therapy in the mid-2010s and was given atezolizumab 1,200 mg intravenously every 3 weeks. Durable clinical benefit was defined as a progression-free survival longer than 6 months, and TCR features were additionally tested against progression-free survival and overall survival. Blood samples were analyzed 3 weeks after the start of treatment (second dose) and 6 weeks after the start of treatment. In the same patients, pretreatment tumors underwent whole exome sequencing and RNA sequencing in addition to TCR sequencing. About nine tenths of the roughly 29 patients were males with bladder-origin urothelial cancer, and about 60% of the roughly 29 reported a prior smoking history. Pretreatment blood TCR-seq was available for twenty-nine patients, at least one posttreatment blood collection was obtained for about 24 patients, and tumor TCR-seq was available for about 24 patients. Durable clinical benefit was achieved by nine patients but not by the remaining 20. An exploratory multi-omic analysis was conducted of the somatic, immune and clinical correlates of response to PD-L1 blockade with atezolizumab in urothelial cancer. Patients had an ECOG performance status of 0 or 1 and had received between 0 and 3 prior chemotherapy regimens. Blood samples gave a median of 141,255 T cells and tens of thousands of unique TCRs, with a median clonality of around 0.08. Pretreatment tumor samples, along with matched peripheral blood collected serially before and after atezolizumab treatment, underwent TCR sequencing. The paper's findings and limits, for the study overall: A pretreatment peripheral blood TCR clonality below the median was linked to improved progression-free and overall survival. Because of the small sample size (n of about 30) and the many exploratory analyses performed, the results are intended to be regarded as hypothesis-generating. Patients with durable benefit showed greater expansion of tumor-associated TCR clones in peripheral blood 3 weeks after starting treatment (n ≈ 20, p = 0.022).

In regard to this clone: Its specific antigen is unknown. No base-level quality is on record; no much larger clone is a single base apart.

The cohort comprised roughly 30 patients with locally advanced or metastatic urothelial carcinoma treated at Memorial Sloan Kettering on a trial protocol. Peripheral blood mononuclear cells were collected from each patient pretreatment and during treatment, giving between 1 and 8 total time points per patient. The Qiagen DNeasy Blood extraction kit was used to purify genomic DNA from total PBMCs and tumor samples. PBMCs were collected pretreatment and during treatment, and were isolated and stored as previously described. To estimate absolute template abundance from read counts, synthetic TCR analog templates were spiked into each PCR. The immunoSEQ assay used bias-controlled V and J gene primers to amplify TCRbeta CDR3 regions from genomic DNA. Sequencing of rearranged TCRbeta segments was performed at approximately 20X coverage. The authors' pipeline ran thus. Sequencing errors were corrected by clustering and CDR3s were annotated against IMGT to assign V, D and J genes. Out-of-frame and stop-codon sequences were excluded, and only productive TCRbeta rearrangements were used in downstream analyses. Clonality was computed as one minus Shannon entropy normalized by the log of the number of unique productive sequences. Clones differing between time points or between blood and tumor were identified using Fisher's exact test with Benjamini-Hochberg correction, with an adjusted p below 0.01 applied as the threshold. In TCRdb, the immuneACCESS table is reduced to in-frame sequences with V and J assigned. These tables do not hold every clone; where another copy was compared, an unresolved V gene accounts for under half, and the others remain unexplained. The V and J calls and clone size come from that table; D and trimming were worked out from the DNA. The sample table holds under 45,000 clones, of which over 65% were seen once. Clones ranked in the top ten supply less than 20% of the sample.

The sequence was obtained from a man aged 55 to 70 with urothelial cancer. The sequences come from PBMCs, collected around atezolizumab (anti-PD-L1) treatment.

CDR3 region: CASSLLGAEDTQYF. The bases read TGTGCCAGCAGCTTACTAGGGGCCGAAGATACGCAGTATTTT. The sequence joins TRBV7-3 to TRBJ2-3; the D gene is perhaps TRBD1, from 5 matching bases. The CDR1 and CDR2 encoded by the germline V gene are SGHTA and FQGTGA. Measured from the cysteine to the phenylalanine, the CDR3 is 14 residues long. The sequence is cut down to CDR3 DNA, 42 bases in frame from base 1. V gives up 2 bases and J gives up 5 bases, and the segment between their germline ends measures 11 bases.